These 26 T cell receptor beta chains share one sample of origin, sequenced in a study of OX40 agonist ivuxolimab in advanced cancers. TCRdb's table, derived via immunoSEQ multiplex PCR, lists solely in-frame clones and lacks some. Found here are 45,000 to 55,000 clones, around 84% of them singletons; the top ten hold 0.9% to 1.2%. The material sequenced was CD4+ or CD8+ T cells sorted from blood, taken in a trial of the OX40 agonist ivuxolimab. The receptors come from an adult with an advanced solid tumor such as melanoma, head and neck, liver or kidney cancer.

The gene calls are TRBV11-1 and TRBJ2-7, with D unresolved. The CDR3 has 13 amino acids. Trimming shortened V by 2 bases and J by 3 bases, and 8 bases separated the two germline ends. The germline V gene has CDR1 SGHAT and CDR2 FQDESV (reference sequence). This CDR3 reads CASSLIGVYEQYF. The CDR3 DNA sequence: TGTGCCAGCAGCTTAATTGGCGTCTACGAGCAGTACTTC. The full variable domain, its missing parts supplied by reference TRBV11-1 and TRBJ2-7, is EAEVAQSPRYKITEKSQAVAFWCDPISGHATLYWYRQILGQGPELLVQFQDESVVDDSQLPKDRFSAERLKGVDSTLKIQPAELGDSAMYLCASSLIGVYEQYFGPGTRLTVT.

The V call is TRBV6-1, the J call TRBJ2-3; TRBD2 agrees at 7 bases. Germline-derived CDR1 and CDR2 are MNHNS and SASEGT. The CDR3 contains 16 residues. V lost 0 bases, J lost 0 bases, and 3 bases stayed unmatched. In DNA form, the CDR3 reads TGTGCCAGCAGTGAAGCCTCGGGACTAAGCACAGATACGCAGTATTTT. Its translation: CASSEASGLSTDTQYF.

The rearrangement uses TRBV5-4 and TRBJ2-1, with a possible D match to TRBD2 (6 bases). Germline assignment: CDR1 SGHNT and CDR2 YYREEE (reference sequence). V lost 4 bases and J lost 7, with 9 bases in between. CDR3 size: 12 residues. In DNA form, the CDR3 reads TGTGCCAGCAGCCAAAGCGGGAATGAGCAGTTCTTC. This gives the protein CASSQSGNEQFF.

V and J are TRBV18 and TRBJ2-1, with D unclear. Trimming left V 4 bases short and J 3 bases short, with 7 bases between. This CDR3 has 13 residues. The germline gives CDR1 KGHSH, CDR2 LQKENI. The CDR3 reads CASSLAHYNEQFF. In DNA form, the CDR3 reads TGTGCCAGCTCACTCGCACACTACAATGAGCAGTTCTTC.

The chain links TRBV6-5 to TRBJ1-5, with D uncertain. The CDR3 spans 15 residues. V was trimmed by 0 bases and J by 4 bases, leaving 10 bases between them. Germline V gene lookup returns CDR1 MNHEY and CDR2 SVGAGI. The CDR3 DNA follows: TGTGCCAGCAGTTACTCAGGGAAACGGAATCAGCCCCAGCATTTT. It codes for CASSYSGKRNQPQHF.

DNA of the CDR3: TGTGCCAGCAGCCCATCCAGGGGGCTGGCCACTGAAGCTTTCTTT. This translates into CASSPSRGLATEAFF. The chain recombines TRBV5-4 with TRBJ1-1; 8 positions match TRBD1. This CDR3 is 15 amino acids long. Per the germline V gene, CDR1 is SGHNT and CDR2 is YYREEE (reference sequence). J gave up 4 bases and V 4 bases, and 9 bases lay outside the gene matches.

The V call is TRBV10-1, the J call TRBJ2-5; D is perhaps TRBD1 (6 bases). The J call may be faulty, since TRBJ2-7 better matches the DNA end. CDR1 and CDR2 (germline): WNHNN, SYGVQD (reference sequence). The CDR3 contains 15 residues. Here the CDR3 DNA reads TGCGCCAGCAGTGAGGACAGGCCTCCGTCCTACGAGCAGTACTTC. It codes for CASSEDRPPSYEQYF.

This sequence joins TRBV30 and TRBJ1-4; no firm D call. The V gene lost 0 bases and the J gene lost 7 bases, with 9 bases spanning the gap. This CDR3 comprises 13 residues. In germline, CDR1 is GTSNPN, CDR2 SVGIG (reference sequence). This CDR3 is CAWSVGSIEKLFF. The CDR3 nucleotides are TGTGCCTGGAGTGTGGGCTCTATTGAAAAACTGTTTTTT.

This chain links TRBV6-1 with TRBJ2-7, with TRBD2 identical over 8 bases. The CDR3 is 14 amino acids. Germline values: CDR1 MNHNS, CDR2 SASEGT. After removal of 9 bases from V and 1 base from J, the junction contained 8 bases not matched to a gene. CDR3 protein: CASLDAGGSYEQYF. In DNA, the CDR3 is TGTGCCAGTCTGGACGCGGGGGGATCCTACGAGCAGTACTTC.

This sequence joins TRBV11-1 and TRBJ2-7; D is undetermined. Per the germline V gene, CDR1 is SGHAT and CDR2 is FQDESV (reference sequence). The CDR3 length is 12 residues. Trimming cost V 5 bases and J 3 bases, with 8 bases left between them. Written as DNA, the CDR3 is TGTGCCAGCAGCCGTACCCGCTACGAGCAGTACTTC. The encoded protein is CASSRTRYEQYF. Based on the CDR3 plus reference TRBV11-1 and TRBJ2-7, the full variable domain is EAEVAQSPRYKITEKSQAVAFWCDPISGHATLYWYRQILGQGPELLVQFQDESVVDDSQLPKDRFSAERLKGVDSTLKIQPAELGDSAMYLCASSRTRYEQYFGPGTRLTVT.

This chain uses TRBV5-6 with TRBJ2-5; D remains unclear. Trimming removed 0 bases at V and 7 bases at J, with 10 bases between. The CDR3 length is 13 residues. Per germline, CDR1 SGHDT and CDR2 YYEEEE. The CDR3 spells CASSLGLTRTQYF. CDR3 nucleotide sequence: TGTGCCAGCAGCTTGGGCCTGACAAGGACCCAGTACTTC.

The chain links TRBV6-6 to TRBJ1-4; 9 bases agree with TRBD1. CDR3 length: 14 amino acids. Germline CDR1 MNHNY, CDR2 SVGAGI (reference sequence). The trim removed 5 bases at V and 7 bases at J, leaving 5 bases unmatched. The CDR3 loop is CASSAGQGPEKLFF. The CDR3 coding sequence is TGTGCCAGCAGTGCGGGACAGGGTCCTGAAAAACTGTTTTTT.

The chain combines TRBV11-3 with TRBJ2-2; tentative D call: TRBD1 (6 bases). The CDR3 has 13 amino acids. Trimming stripped 3 bases from V and 5 bases from J, with 7 bases between. Germline lookup yields CDR1 SGHNT and CDR2 YENEEA. This CDR3 reads CASSFGQTGELFF. The CDR3 region has the DNA TGTGCCAGCAGCTTTGGACAGACCGGGGAGCTGTTTTTT.

The CDR3 reads CASSVIGASATANTGELFF. CDR3 DNA: TGTGCCAGCAGCGTTATAGGGGCTAGCGCAACTGCCAACACCGGGGAGCTGTTTTTT. The chain employs TRBV9 and TRBJ2-2, with D tentatively TRBD2 (6 bases). The CDR3 is 19 residues long. Trimming took off 2 bases at V and 2 bases at J, with 22 bases between the two ends. CDR1 SGDLS and CDR2 YYNGEE come from the germline V gene.

This clone was counted between two and nine times. This chain connects TRBV7-3 to TRBJ2-1; 14 bases are shared with TRBD2. The germline CDR1 and CDR2 sequences are SGHTA and FQGTGA. CDR3 length: 16 residues. CDR3 bases: TGTGCTTCCGGGACAGGGACTAGCGGGAGTCGGGGGGAGCAGTTCTTC. Translating it yields CASGTGTSGSRGEQFF.

The chain has TRBV18 and TRBJ2-2, with 8 nucleotides matching TRBD2. Trimming removed 1 base from V and 3 bases from J; junction bases left unmatched: 4. This CDR3 region has 16 residues. Germline-derived CDR1 and CDR2 are KGHSH and LQKENI. The CDR3 DNA reads as TGTGCCAGCTCACCACTTACAGCGGGGGACACCGGGGAGCTGTTTTTT. This encodes CASSPLTAGDTGELFF.

The chain employs TRBV5-1 and TRBJ1-5, with a weak D call TRBD1 (6 bases). This CDR3 is 16 amino acids long. V was cut by 4 bases and J by 0 bases, with 14 bases left in between. Germline V gene data show CDR1 as SGHRS and CDR2 as YFSETQ. This CDR3 is CASSIGQFNSNQPQHF. The CDR3 bases are TGCGCCAGCAGCATAGGACAGTTCAATAGCAATCAGCCCCAGCATTTT.

The chain has TRBV18 and TRBJ2-5; TRBD1 or TRBD2 may be the D gene (5 bases each). V lost 0 bases and J lost 4, with 12 bases in between. CDR1 is KGHSH and CDR2 is LQKENI in the germline V gene. CDR3 length: 15 amino acids. The CDR3 sequence is CASSPPRGAGETQYF. CDR3 coding DNA: TGTGCCAGCTCACCACCTCGAGGGGCGGGAGAGACCCAGTACTTC.

The rearrangement uses TRBV11-1 and TRBJ2-3; D is perhaps TRBD1 (6 bases). Germline V lookup: CDR1 SGHAT, CDR2 FQDESV (reference sequence). The CDR3 totals 16 residues. Trimming shortened V by 5 bases and J by 0 bases, and 15 bases separated the two germline ends. Here the CDR3 DNA reads TGTGCCAGCAGCGCCAACAGGGCGCTGAGCACAGATACGCAGTATTTT. Translation: CASSANRALSTDTQYF.

This chain uses TRBV28 with TRBJ2-5, with a weak D call TRBD2 (6 bases). Trimming removed 2 bases from V and 7 bases from J, with 17 bases in between. The CDR3 has 15 amino acids. Germline loops: CDR1 MDHEN, CDR2 SYDVKM. The CDR3 loop is CASSLGGTAIGTQYF. In nucleotides, the CDR3 is TGTGCCAGCAGTTTAGGAGGGACTGCGATAGGGACCCAGTACTTC.

The chain uses TRBV7-8 and TRBJ2-6, with D unclear. Germline V lookup: CDR1 SGHVS, CDR2 FQNEAQ. The CDR3 has 15 amino acids. V lost 3 bases to trimming and J lost 0 bases, with 6 bases between them. The CDR3 bases are TGTGCCAGCAGCTTCGATACCTCTGGGGCCAACGTCCTGACTTTC. This sequence encodes CASSFDTSGANVLTF.

The chain recombines TRBV7-3 with TRBJ2-5; TRBD2 matches at 14 bases. The V gene end was trimmed by 5 bases and the J gene end by 8 bases; junction bases not matched to a gene: 16. Germline assignment: CDR1 SGHTA and CDR2 FQGTGA. The CDR3 covers 18 residues. The CDR3 DNA is TGTGCCAGCAGCCAATCCGGTGGGACTAGCGGGGGCACAACCACCCAGTACTTC. Translation: CASSQSGGTSGGTTTQYF.

This rearrangement joins TRBV6-6 to TRBJ2-3; D is unresolved. This CDR3 has 13 amino acids. Between the trimmed V and J ends, which lost 0 bases and 3 bases, there was a span of 4 bases. Germline lookup yields CDR1 MNHNY and CDR2 SVGAGI (reference sequence). Written as DNA, the CDR3 is TGTGCCAGCAGTTACTCGACTACAGATACGCAGTATTTT. Translated: CASSYSTTDTQYF.

V and J are TRBV6-5 and TRBJ2-7; D is unresolved. CDR3 length: 13 residues. V was clipped by 2 bases and J by 2 bases, with 7 bases between them. Germline CDR1 reads MNHEY; CDR2 reads SVGAGI. The CDR3 DNA sequence: TGTGCCAGCAGTTACGATCCGACCTACGAGCAGTACTTC. Encoded protein: CASSYDPTYEQYF.

This chain connects TRBV30 to TRBJ1-5; unclear D gene. Germline assignment: CDR1 GTSNPN and CDR2 SVGIG (reference sequence). CDR3 length: 13 amino acids. V was cut by 2 bases and J by 4 bases, with 9 bases left in between. This chain's CDR3 is CAWSRWGNQPQHF. The CDR3 region has the DNA TGTGCCTGGAGTAGATGGGGAAATCAGCCCCAGCATTTT.

This sequence joins TRBV19 and TRBJ2-7; TRBD1 matches 11 bases. CDR1 is LNHDA, CDR2 SQIVND, per germline (reference sequence). The CDR3 totals 16 residues. Losses at the gene ends were 4 bases for V and 2 bases for J; bases not matched to a gene: 7. This CDR3 is CASSNSGTGGTYEQYF. CDR3 DNA sequence: TGTGCCAGTAGTAACTCCGGGACAGGGGGAACCTACGAGCAGTACTTC.